This T cell receptor beta chain was obtained from a study of shared clonotypes between healthy human individuals. Trimming cost V 0 bases and J 1 base, with 6 bases left between them. Germline V gene lookup returns CDR1 MNHNY and CDR2 SVGAGI (reference sequence). The CDR3 covers 14 residues. Here immunoSEQ multiplex PCR was the method, and the copy in TCRdb shows in-frame clones only, minus some. The sample yields a few million clones, 80% to 95% seen once. The receptor's source is a man younger than 35 in good health. Some clones in this sample may be carry-over from other donors' samples. Input material: naive CD4+ T cells from PBMCs. Subset indicated: CD45RA+ positively selected. This sequence joins TRBV6-6 and TRBJ1-1, with TRBD1 as a possible D gene (5 bases). CDR3: CASSYSQGNTEAFF. CDR3 nucleotide sequence: TGTGCCAGCAGTTACTCTCAGGGGAACACTGAAGCTTTCTTT.